Shown below are 21 T cell receptor beta chains from a single sample sequenced in a study of blood T cell repertoires in COVID-19. This table comes from immunoSEQ multiplex PCR, and its TCRdb copy is limited to in-frame clones, with some not included. Of 360,000 or so clones in the sample, roughly 87% are singletons; the top ten hold 2.5% to 3%. Sample: PBMCs or T cells enriched from blood (not recorded which). These receptor sequences come from a woman aged 25 to 39 who had recovered from COVID-19.

The chain is built from TRBV11-2 and TRBJ2-3; tentative D call: TRBD1 (6 bases). The germline V gene has CDR1 SGHAT and CDR2 FQNNGV. The CDR3 loop spans 15 amino acids. The V and J ends lost 4 bases and 8 bases respectively, with 19 bases between them. The CDR3 loop is CASSSTGGELGTQYF. The CDR3 DNA is TGTGCCAGCAGCTCGACAGGTGGAGAGTTGGGTACGCAGTATTTT.

V and J are TRBV24-1 and TRBJ1-5; 7 bases are shared with TRBD1. The CDR3 is 15 amino acids. Trimming cost V 3 bases and J 11 bases; bases outside gene matches: 12. Per the germline V gene, CDR1 is KGHDR and CDR2 is SFDVKD. Here the CDR3 DNA reads TGTGCCACCAGTGATCATAGCGGGGGGACAGAAGCCCAGCATTTT. It specifies CATSDHSGGTEAQHF.

The chain is built from TRBV7-3 and TRBJ2-3; D unclear. Per germline, CDR1 SGHTA and CDR2 FQGTGA. V dropped 3 bases and J dropped 1 base, with 5 bases sitting between them. This CDR3 region has 13 residues. The CDR3 reads CASSFFGTDTQYF. CDR3 DNA: TGTGCCAGCAGCTTCTTCGGCACAGATACGCAGTATTTT.

This chain links TRBV7-9 with TRBJ1-6, with D perhaps matching TRBD1 (5 bases). Looked up from germline, CDR1 is SEHNR and CDR2 is FQNEAQ (reference sequence). V was cut by 2 bases and J by 7 bases, with 18 bases left in between. This CDR3 region has 17 residues. CDR3 nucleotides: TGTGCCAGCAGCTTAACGGGGAGGCAGGGAGGGAATTCACCCCTCCACTTT. It yields the protein CASSLTGRQGGNSPLHF. The variable domain in full, completed from reference TRBV7-9 and TRBJ1-6, reads DTGVSQNPRHKITKRGQNVTFRCDPISEHNRLYWYRQTLGQGPEFLTYFQNEAQLEKSRLLSDRFSAERPKGSFSTLEIQRTEQGDSAMYLCASSLTGRQGGNSPLHFGNGTRLTVT.

V gene TRBV28 combines with J gene TRBJ1-2; D gene ambiguous. Looked up from germline, CDR1 is MDHEN and CDR2 is SYDVKM. The V gene lost 7 bases and the J gene lost 3 bases, with 15 bases spanning the gap. The CDR3 is 14 amino acids. In DNA form, the CDR3 reads TGTGCCAGCAACTCATTTTCATTGGACTATGGCTACACCTTC. Its protein is CASNSFSLDYGYTF.

This clone was seen just once. The chain joins TRBV4-1 to TRBJ2-7; D may be TRBD2 (6 bases). This CDR3 is built from 15 residues. In germline, CDR1 is MGHRA, CDR2 YSYEKL. Deletions cut 2 bases from V and 3 bases from J, with 14 bases between. CDR3 sequence: CASSQSGEGGYEQYF. CDR3 DNA sequence: TGCGCCAGCAGCCAATCGGGGGAAGGTGGCTACGAGCAGTACTTC.

This chain joins TRBV5-4 and TRBJ2-5; 8 bases line up with TRBD2. The V segment lost 2 bases and the J segment 2 bases; nucleotides outside the gene matches: 5. Germline V gene lookup returns CDR1 SGHNT and CDR2 YYREEE (reference sequence). This CDR3 contains 15 residues. The CDR3 nucleotides read TGTGCCAGCAGCTTCTTATCGGGAGGGCAAGAGACCCAGTACTTC. Translated: CASSFLSGGQETQYF.

The rearrangement joins TRBV5-5 to TRBJ1-6; D remains ambiguous. CDR1 is SGHKS, CDR2 YYEKEE, per germline (reference sequence). CDR3 size: 12 residues. Trimming cost V 4 bases and J 7 bases, with 6 bases left between them. As DNA, the CDR3 is TGTGCCAGCAGCCGAGGGAATTCACCCCTCCACTTT. It codes for CASSRGNSPLHF.

This chain links TRBV30 with TRBJ2-7, with D possibly matching TRBD1 (5 bases). The V and J ends lost 3 bases and 3 bases respectively, with 9 bases between them. The CDR3 loop spans 12 amino acids. Germline-derived CDR1 and CDR2 are GTSNPN and SVGIG (reference sequence). The chain's CDR3 is CAWRWGVYEQYF. CDR3 nucleotide sequence: TGTGCCTGGAGGTGGGGCGTCTACGAGCAGTACTTC. The entire variable domain, with the rest obtained from reference TRBV30 and TRBJ2-7, is as follows: SQTIHQWPATLVQPVGSPLSLECTVEGTSNPNLYWYRQAAGRGLQLLFYSVGIGQISSEVPQNLSASRPQDRQFILSSKKLLLSDSGFYLCAWRWGVYEQYFGPGTRLTVT.

V and J are TRBV18 and TRBJ2-3; 8 nucleotides match TRBD1. Trimming at V came to 4 bases and at J to 3 bases, leaving 6 bases not matched to a gene. Germline CDR1 reads KGHSH; CDR2 reads LQKENI. CDR3 length: 15 amino acids. For the CDR3, the DNA is TGTGCCAGCTCACTTCAGGGGGCCCGGACAGATACGCAGTATTTT. Translation: CASSLQGARTDTQYF.

V and J are TRBV7-3 and TRBJ1-1; D uncertain. The CDR3 runs to 13 residues. CDR1 SGHTA and CDR2 FQGTGA come from the germline V gene. The V end lost 0 bases, the J end lost 10 bases, and 12 bases lay between the germline ends. As DNA, the CDR3 is TGTGCCAGCAGCTTAACGATGAGGGAGGGAGCTTTCTTT. Amino acid sequence: CASSLTMREGAFF. The full variable domain, completed using reference TRBV7-3 and TRBJ1-1, is GAGVSQTPSNKVTEKGKYVELRCDPISGHTALYWYRQSLGQGPEFLIYFQGTGAADDSGLPNDRFFAVRPEGSVSTLKIQRTERGDSAVYLCASSLTMREGAFFGQGTRLTVV.

This clone came up once. The genes are TRBV7-3 and TRBJ2-3; 12 bases are shared with TRBD2. Unmatched junction bases numbered 10, after V lost 6 bases and J lost 6 bases. This CDR3 has 16 amino acids. Germline V gene data show CDR1 as SGHTA and CDR2 as FQGTGA. In DNA form, the CDR3 reads TGTGCCAGCAGTACCGGGACTAGCGGGCCTGGCGATACGCAGTATTTT. It specifies CASSTGTSGPGDTQYF.

The V and J genes are TRBV2 and TRBJ2-1; TRBD2 agrees at 9 bases. Trimming cost V 8 bases and J 8 bases; bases outside gene matches: 10. The CDR3 is 14 residues long. Per the germline V gene, CDR1 is SNHLY and CDR2 is FYNNEI. The DNA for the CDR3 is TGTGCCAGCGGGACTAGCCCCGCTGGCGATGAGCAGTTCTTC. It translates to CASGTSPAGDEQFF. The variable domain in full, with the rest retrieved from reference TRBV2 and TRBJ2-1, is EPEVTQTPSHQVTQMGQEVILRCVPISNHLYFYWYRQILGQKVEFLVSFYNNEISEKSEIFDDQFSVERPDGSNFTLKIRSTKLEDSAMYFCASGTSPAGDEQFFGPGTRLTVL.

The chain employs TRBV6-5 and TRBJ1-6; no definite D call. This CDR3 has 14 amino acids. Trimming shortened V by 2 bases and J by 9 bases, and 11 bases separated the two germline ends. The germline V gene encodes CDR1 MNHEY and CDR2 SVGAGI. This CDR3 reads CASSYPITGSPLHF. CDR3 nucleotide sequence: TGTGCCAGCAGTTACCCTATAACGGGTTCACCCCTCCACTTT.

As concerns this clone: The sample holds other DNA sequences that translate to the same CDR3. The chain employs TRBV19 and TRBJ2-1; D is unresolved. Germline V gene lookup returns CDR1 LNHDA and CDR2 SQIVND (reference sequence). Trimming removed 6 bases from V and 1 base from J, with 4 bases in between. CDR3 size: 12 residues. This CDR3 reads CASSLSYNEQFF. CDR3 in DNA: TGTGCCAGTAGCTTATCCTACAATGAGCAGTTCTTC.

The gene calls are TRBV11-2 and TRBJ1-2; no definite D call. Trimming shortened V by 3 bases and J by 8 bases, and 13 bases separated the two germline ends. CDR1 SGHAT and CDR2 FQNNGV come from the germline V gene. The CDR3 runs 13 residues. The CDR3: CASSLGFGGGYTF. The DNA of the CDR3 is TGTGCCAGCAGCTTGGGCTTCGGAGGGGGCTACACCTTC. Together with reference TRBV11-2 and TRBJ1-2, the CDR3 gives the full variable domain: EAGVAQSPRYKIIEKRQSVAFWCNPISGHATLYWYQQILGQGPKLLIQFQNNGVVDDSQLPKDRFSAERLKGVDSTLKIQPAKLEDSAVYLCASSLGFGGGYTFGSGTRLTVV.

V usage is TRBV14 and J usage is TRBJ2-2; 7 bases are shared with TRBD1. The J segment lost 7 bases and the V segment lost 6 bases, leaving 8 bases of the junction unmatched. Germline loops: CDR1 SGHDN, CDR2 FVKESK. The CDR3 runs 14 residues. The CDR3 spells CASRRQGGGGELFF. The CDR3 DNA reads TGTGCCAGCAGGAGACAGGGTGGAGGCGGGGAGCTGTTTTTT.

The CDR3 DNA is TGCGCCAGCAGCTTGGAGACGACAGGGAGAGGCTACACCTTC. The encoded protein is CASSLETTGRGYTF. This chain joins TRBV5-1 and TRBJ1-2, with 7 bases fitting TRBD1. The CDR3 has 14 residues. The J segment lost 8 bases and the V segment lost 0 bases, leaving 7 bases of the junction unmatched. The germline V gene encodes CDR1 SGHRS and CDR2 YFSETQ.

The genes are TRBV6-5 and TRBJ2-7, with TRBD2 matching 7 bases. This CDR3 is built from 15 residues. The junction had 5 bases not matched to a gene; V was cut back by 2 bases and J by 1 base. CDR1 MNHEY and CDR2 SVGAGI come from the germline V gene. The CDR3 protein is CASSYQGGESYEQYF. CDR3 coding DNA: TGTGCCAGCAGTTACCAGGGAGGGGAGTCCTACGAGCAGTACTTC.

The chain has TRBV5-5 and TRBJ2-7, with D uncertain. Germline lookup yields CDR1 SGHKS and CDR2 YYEKEE (reference sequence). Trimming left V 3 bases short and J 12 bases short, with 25 bases between. This CDR3 has 15 residues. For the CDR3, the DNA is TGTGCCAGCAGCTCCGCGATAGACCCAAGGAGAGTGGCGTACTTC. Protein sequence: CASSSAIDPRRVAYF.

J is TRBJ2-3 and V is TRBV5-8; 7 nucleotides line up with TRBD1. The CDR3 covers 15 residues. CDR1 is SGHTS and CDR2 is YDEGEE in the germline V gene. The J segment lost 0 bases and the V segment lost 2 bases, leaving 3 bases of the junction unmatched. This chain's CDR3 is CASSLQGTSTDTQYF. CDR3 DNA: TGTGCCAGCAGCTTACAGGGGACGAGCACAGATACGCAGTATTTT.